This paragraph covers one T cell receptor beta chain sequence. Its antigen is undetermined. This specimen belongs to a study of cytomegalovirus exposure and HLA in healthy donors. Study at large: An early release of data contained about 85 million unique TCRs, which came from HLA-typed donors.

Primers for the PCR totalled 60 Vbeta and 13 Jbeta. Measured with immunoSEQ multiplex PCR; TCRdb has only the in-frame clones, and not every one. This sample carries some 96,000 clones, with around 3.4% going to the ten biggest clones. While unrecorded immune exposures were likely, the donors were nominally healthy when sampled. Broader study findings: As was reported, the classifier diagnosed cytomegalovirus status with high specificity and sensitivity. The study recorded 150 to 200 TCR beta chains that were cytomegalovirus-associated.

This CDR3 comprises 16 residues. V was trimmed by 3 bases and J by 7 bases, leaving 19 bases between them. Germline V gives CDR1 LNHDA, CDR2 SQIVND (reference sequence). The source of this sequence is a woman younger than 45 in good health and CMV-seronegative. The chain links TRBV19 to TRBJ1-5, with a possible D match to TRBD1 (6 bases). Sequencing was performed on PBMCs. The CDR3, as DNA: TGTGCCAGTAGTATCTTGGGCGAGGGGGATGGACAGCCCCAGCATTTT. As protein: CASSILGEGDGQPQHF.